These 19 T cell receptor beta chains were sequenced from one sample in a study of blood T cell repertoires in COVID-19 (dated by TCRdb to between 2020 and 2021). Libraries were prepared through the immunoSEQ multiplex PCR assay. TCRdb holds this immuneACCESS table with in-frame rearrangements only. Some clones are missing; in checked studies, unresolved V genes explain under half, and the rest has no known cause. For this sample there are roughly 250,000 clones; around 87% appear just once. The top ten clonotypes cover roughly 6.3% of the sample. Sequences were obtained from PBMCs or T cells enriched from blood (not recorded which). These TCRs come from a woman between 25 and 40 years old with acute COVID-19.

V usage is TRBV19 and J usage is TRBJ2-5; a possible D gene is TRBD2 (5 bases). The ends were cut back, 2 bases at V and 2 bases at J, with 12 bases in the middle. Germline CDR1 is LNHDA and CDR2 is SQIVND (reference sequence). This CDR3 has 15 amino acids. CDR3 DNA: TGTGCCAGTAGTATAACTAGGGTTCCACAAGAGACCCAGTACTTC. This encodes CASSITRVPQETQYF.

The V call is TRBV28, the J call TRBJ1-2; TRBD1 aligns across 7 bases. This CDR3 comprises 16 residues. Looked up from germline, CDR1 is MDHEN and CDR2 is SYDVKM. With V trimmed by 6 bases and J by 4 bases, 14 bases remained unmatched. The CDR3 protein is CASRNIQGGRSYGYTF. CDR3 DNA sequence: TGTGCCAGCAGAAACATTCAAGGGGGCAGGAGCTATGGCTACACCTTC.

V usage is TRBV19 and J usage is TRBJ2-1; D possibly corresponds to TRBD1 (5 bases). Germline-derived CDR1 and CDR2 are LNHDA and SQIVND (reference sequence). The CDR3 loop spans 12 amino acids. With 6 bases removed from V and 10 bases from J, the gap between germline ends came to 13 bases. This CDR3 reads CASSSDSWEQFF. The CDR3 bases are TGTGCCAGTAGCAGTGACAGCTGGGAGCAGTTCTTC.

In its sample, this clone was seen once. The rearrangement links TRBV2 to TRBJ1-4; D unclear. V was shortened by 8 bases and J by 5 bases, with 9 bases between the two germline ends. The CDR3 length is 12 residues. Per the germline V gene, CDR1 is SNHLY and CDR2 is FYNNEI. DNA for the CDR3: TGTGCCAGCGGTCGTCTAAATGAAAAACTGTTTTTT. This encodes CASGRLNEKLFF.

The CDR3 spells CASSLSGSGGETQYF. DNA for the CDR3: TGTGCCAGCAGCTTAAGCGGGAGCGGAGGAGAGACCCAGTACTTC. The chain carries TRBV11-3 and TRBJ2-5; 8 nucleotides match TRBD2. With 2 bases clipped from V and 4 bases from J, the junction kept 6 bases outside the gene matches. The CDR3 loop spans 15 amino acids. From germline, CDR1 is SGHNT and CDR2 YENEEA.

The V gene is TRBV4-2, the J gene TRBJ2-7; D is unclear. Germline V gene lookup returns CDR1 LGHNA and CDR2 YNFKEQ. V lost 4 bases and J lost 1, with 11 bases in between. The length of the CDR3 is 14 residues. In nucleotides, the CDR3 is TGTGCCAGCAGCCGAGGCACGGTGTCCTACGAGCAGTACTTC. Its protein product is CASSRGTVSYEQYF.

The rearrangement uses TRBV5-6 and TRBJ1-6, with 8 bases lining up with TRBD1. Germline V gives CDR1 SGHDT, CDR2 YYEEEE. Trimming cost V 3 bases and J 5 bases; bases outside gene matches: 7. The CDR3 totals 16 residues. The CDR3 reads CASSSRTGTHNSPLHF. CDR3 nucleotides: TGTGCCAGCAGCTCTCGGACAGGGACCCATAATTCACCCCTCCACTTT.

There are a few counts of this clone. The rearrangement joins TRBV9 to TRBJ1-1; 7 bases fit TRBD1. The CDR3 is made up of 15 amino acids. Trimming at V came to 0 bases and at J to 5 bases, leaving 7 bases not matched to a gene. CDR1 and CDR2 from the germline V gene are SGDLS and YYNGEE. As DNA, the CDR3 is TGTGCCAGCAGCGTAGTTACGACAGGGCAAACTGAAGCTTTCTTT. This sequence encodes CASSVVTTGQTEAFF. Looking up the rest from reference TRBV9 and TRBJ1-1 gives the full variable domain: DSGVTQTPKHLITATGQRVTLRCSPRSGDLSVYWYQQSLDQGLQFLIQYYNGEERAKGNILERFSAQQFPDLHSELNLSSLELGDSALYFCASSVVTTGQTEAFFGQGTRLTVV.

The DNA for the CDR3 is TGTGCCAGCAGTGACTTCTTCGGGAAGAATGAGCAGTTCTTC. Protein sequence: CASSDFFGKNEQFF. The gene calls are TRBV6-4 and TRBJ2-1, with D possibly matching TRBD2 (5 bases). The CDR3 has 14 amino acids. Trimming left V 1 base short and J 7 bases short, with 11 bases between. Per the germline V gene, CDR1 is MRHNA and CDR2 is SNTAGT.

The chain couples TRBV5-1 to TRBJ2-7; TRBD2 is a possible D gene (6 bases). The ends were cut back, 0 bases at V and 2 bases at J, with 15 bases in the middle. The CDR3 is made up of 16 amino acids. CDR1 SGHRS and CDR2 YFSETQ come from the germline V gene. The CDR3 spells CASSLDGVEGPYEQYF. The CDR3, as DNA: TGCGCCAGCAGCTTGGATGGGGTGGAGGGACCCTACGAGCAGTACTTC.

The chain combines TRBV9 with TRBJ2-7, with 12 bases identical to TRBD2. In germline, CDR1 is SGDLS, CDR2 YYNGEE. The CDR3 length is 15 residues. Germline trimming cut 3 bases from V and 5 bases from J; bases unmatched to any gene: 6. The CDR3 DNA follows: TGTGCCAGCAGCGCCGCTAGCGGGGGGGCCCACGAGCAGTACTTC. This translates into CASSAASGGAHEQYF.

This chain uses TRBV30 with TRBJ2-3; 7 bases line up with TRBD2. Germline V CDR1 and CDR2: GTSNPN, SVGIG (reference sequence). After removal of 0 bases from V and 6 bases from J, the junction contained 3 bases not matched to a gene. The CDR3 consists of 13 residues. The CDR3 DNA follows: TGTGCCTGGAGTGTGGGGCGGGGGGATACGCAGTATTTT. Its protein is CAWSVGRGDTQYF.

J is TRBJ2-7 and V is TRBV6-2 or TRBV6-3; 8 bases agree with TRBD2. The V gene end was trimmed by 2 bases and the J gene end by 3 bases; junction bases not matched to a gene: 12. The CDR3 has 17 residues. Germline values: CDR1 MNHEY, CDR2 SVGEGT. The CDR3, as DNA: TGTGCCAGCAGTTACAGGGTGGGTGCGGGAGGTCTCTACGAGCAGTACTTC. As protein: CASSYRVGAGGLYEQYF.

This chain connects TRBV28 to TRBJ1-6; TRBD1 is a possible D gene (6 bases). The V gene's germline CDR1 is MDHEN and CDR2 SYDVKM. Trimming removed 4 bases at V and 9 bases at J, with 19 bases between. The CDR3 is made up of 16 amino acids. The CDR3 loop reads CASSSTQGIGGSPLHF. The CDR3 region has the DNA TGTGCCAGCAGTTCAACACAGGGTATCGGTGGTTCACCCCTCCACTTT.

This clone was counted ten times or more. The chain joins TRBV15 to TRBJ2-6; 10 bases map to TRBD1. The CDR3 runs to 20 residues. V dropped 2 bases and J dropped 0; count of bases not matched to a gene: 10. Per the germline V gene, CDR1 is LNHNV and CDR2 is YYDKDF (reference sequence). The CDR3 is CATSRPLGDRGVSGANVLTF. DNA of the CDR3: TGTGCCACCAGCAGACCCCTCGGGGACAGGGGTGTCTCTGGGGCCAACGTCCTGACTTTC.

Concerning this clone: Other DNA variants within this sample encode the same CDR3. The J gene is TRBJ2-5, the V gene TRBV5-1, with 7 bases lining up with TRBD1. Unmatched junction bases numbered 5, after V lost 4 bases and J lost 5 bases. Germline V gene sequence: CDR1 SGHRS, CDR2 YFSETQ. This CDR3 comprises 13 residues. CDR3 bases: TGCGCCAGCAGCCCCGGCAGGGGGGAGACCCAGTACTTC. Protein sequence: CASSPGRGETQYF.

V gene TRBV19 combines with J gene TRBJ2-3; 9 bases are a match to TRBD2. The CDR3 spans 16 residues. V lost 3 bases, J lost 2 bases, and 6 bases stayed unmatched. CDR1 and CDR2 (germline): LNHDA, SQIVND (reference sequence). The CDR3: CASSIWLAGPTDTQYF. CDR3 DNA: TGTGCCAGTAGTATTTGGCTAGCGGGGCCCACAGATACGCAGTATTTT.

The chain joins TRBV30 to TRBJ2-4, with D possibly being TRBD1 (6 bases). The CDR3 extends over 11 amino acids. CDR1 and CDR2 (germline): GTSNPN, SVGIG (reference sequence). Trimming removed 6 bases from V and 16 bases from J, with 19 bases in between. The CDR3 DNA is TGTGCCTGCAGGACCGGGACAAGCCTTTACTTC. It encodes CACRTGTSLYF. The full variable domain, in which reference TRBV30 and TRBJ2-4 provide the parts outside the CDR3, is SQTIHQWPATLVQPVGSPLSLECTVEGTSNPNLYWYRQAAGRGLQLLFYSVGIGQISSEVPQNLSASRPQDRQFILSSKKLLLSDSGFYLCACRTGTSLYFGAGTRLSVL.

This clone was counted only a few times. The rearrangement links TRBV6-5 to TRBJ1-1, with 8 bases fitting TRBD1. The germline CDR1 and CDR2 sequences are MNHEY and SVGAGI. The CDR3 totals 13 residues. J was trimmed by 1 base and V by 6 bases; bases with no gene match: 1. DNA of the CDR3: TGTGCCAGCAGGGGACAGGAGAACACTGAAGCTTTCTTT. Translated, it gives CASRGQENTEAFF.